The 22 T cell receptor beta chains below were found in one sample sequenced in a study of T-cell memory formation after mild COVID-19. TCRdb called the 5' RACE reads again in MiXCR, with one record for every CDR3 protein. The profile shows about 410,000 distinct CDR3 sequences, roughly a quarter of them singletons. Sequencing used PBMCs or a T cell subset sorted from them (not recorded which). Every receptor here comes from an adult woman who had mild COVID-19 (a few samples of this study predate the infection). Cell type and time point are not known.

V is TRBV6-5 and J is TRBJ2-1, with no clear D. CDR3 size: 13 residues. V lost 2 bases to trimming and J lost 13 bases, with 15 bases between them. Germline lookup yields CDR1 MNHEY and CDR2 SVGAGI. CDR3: CASSYASDSYQFF. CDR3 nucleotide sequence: TGTGCCAGCAGTTACGCTTCCGACTCCTATCAGTTCTTC.

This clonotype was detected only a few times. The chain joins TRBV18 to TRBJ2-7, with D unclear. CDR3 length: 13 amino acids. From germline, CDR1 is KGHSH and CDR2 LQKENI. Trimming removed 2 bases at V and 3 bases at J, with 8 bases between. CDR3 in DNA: TGTGCCAGCTCACCATACACCGACTACGAGCAGTACTTC. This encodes CASSPYTDYEQYF. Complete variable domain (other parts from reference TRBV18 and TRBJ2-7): NAGVMQNPRHLVRRRGQEARLRCSPMKGHSHVYWYRQLPEEGLKFMVYLQKENIIDESGMPKERFSAEFPKEGPSILRIQQVVRGDSAAYFCASSPYTDYEQYFGPGTRLTVT.

CDR3 in amino acids: CSATDRANYNEQFF. The CDR3, as DNA: TGCAGTGCAACCGACAGAGCAAACTACAATGAGCAGTTCTTC. The chain links TRBV20-1 to TRBJ2-1; the D gene is possibly TRBD1 (5 bases). Trimming pared 6 bases from V and 3 bases from J, leaving 15 bases between. CDR3 length: 14 amino acids. CDR1 is DFQATT, CDR2 SNEGSKA, per germline (reference sequence).

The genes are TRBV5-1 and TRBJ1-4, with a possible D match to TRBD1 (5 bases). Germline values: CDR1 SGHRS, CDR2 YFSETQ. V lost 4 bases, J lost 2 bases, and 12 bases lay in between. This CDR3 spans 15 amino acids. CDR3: CASSRDGATNEKLFF. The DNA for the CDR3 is TGCGCCAGCAGCCGGGATGGGGCGACTAATGAAAAACTGTTTTTT.

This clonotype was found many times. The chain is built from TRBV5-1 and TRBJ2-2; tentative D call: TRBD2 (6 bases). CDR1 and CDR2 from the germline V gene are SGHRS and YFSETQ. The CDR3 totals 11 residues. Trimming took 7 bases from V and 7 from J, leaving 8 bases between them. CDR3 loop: CASEEGGELFF. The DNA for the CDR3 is TGCGCCAGCGAGGAGGGCGGGGAGCTGTTTTTT. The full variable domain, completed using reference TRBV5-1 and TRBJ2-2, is KAGVTQTPRYLIKTRGQQVTLSCSPISGHRSVSWYQQTPGQGLQFLFEYFSETQRNKGNFPGRFSGRQFSNSRSEMNVSTLELGDSALYLCASEEGGELFFGEGSRLTVL.

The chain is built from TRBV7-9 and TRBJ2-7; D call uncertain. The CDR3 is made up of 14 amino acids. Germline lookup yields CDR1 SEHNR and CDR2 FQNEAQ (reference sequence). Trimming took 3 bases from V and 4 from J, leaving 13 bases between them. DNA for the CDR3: TGTGCCAGCAGCTTCTCGACACGGAAATACGAGCAGTACTTC. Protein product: CASSFSTRKYEQYF. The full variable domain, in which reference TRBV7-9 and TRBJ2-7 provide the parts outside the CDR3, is DTGVSQNPRHKITKRGQNVTFRCDPISEHNRLYWYRQTLGQGPEFLTYFQNEAQLEKSRLLSDRFSAERPKGSFSTLEIQRTEQGDSAMYLCASSFSTRKYEQYFGPGTRLTVT.

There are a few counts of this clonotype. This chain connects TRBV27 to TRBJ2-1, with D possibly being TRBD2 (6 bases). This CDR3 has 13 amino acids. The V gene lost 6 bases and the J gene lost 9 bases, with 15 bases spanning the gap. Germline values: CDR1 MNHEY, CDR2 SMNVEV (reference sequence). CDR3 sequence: CASSKGRLGEQFF. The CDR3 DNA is TGTGCCAGCAGCAAAGGGAGGCTGGGTGAGCAGTTCTTC.

In DNA, the CDR3 is TGTGCCATCAGTGAGACCACAGGGAGGGACTATGGCTACACCTTC. Translating gives CAISETTGRDYGYTF. J is TRBJ1-2 and V is TRBV10-3; D perhaps matches TRBD1 (6 bases). Trimming removed 2 bases at V and 3 bases at J, with 13 bases between. Germline assignment: CDR1 ENHRY and CDR2 SYGVKD. The CDR3 covers 15 residues.

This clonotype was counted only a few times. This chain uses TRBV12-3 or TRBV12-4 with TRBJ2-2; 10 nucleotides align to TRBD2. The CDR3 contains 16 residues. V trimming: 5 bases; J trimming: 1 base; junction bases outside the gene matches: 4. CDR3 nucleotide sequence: TGTGCCAGCAGTGTAATAGCGGGGGGGAACACCGGGGAGCTGTTTTTT. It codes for CASSVIAGGNTGELFF.

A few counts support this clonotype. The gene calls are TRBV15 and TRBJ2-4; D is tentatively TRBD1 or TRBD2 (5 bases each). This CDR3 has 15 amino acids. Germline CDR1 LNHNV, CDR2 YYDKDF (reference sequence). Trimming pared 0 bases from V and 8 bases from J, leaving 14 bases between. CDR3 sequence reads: CATSRDDRDVYIQYF. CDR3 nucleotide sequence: TGTGCCACCAGCAGAGATGACCGGGACGTATACATTCAGTACTTC.

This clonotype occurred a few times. CDR3 coding DNA: TGTGCCAGCAGTCAATTGGAAATCCCTGGGGGGCCGGGTGAGCAGTTCTTC. Protein: CASSQLEIPGGPGEQFF. V and J are TRBV27 and TRBJ2-1; D might be TRBD1 or TRBD2, each matching 6 bases. Trimming stripped 5 bases from V and 9 bases from J, with 26 bases between. The CDR3 runs 17 residues. Germline CDR1 MNHEY, CDR2 SMNVEV (reference sequence).

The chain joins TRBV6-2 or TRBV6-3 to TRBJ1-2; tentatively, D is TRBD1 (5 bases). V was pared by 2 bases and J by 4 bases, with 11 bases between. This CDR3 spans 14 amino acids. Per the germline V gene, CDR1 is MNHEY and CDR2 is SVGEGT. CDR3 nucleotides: TGTGCCAGCAGTTACGTAGGACAACCCTATGGCTACACCTTC. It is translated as CASSYVGQPYGYTF.

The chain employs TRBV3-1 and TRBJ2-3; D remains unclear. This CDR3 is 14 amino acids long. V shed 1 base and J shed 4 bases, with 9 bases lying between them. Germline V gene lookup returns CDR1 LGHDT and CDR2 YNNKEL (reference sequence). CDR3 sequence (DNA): TGTGCCAGCAGCCAAGCGGCAGCCCCAGATACGCAGTATTTT. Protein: CASSQAAAPDTQYF.

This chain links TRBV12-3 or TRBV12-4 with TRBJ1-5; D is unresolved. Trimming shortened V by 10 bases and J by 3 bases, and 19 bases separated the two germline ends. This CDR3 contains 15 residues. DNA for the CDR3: TGTGCCACATACCTCCGGACGGACTACAATCAGCCCCAGCATTTT. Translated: CATYLRTDYNQPQHF.

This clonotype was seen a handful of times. The CDR3 bases are TGTGCCTGGAGTGTAGACCGGGATAGGAAAAACATTCAGTACTTC. It translates to CAWSVDRDRKNIQYF. The chain couples TRBV30 to TRBJ2-4, with D perhaps TRBD2 (5 bases). The V gene lost 0 bases and the J gene lost 4 bases, with 13 bases spanning the gap. The CDR3 runs 15 residues. CDR1 GTSNPN and CDR2 SVGIG come from the germline V gene (reference sequence).

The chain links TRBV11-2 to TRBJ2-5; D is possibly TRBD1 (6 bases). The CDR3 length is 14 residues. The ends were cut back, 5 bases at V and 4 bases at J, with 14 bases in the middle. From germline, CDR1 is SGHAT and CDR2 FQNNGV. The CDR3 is CASSPWTVGETQYF. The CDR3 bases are TGTGCCAGCAGCCCGTGGACAGTGGGAGAGACCCAGTACTTC.

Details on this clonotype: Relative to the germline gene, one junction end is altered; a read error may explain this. CDR3 sequence: CATSARSSYNEQLF. The CDR3 DNA reads TGTGCCACCAGTGCGAGGAGCTCCTACAATGAGCAGTTATTC. The genes are TRBV24-1 and TRBJ2-1; no clear D. From germline, CDR1 is KGHDR and CDR2 SFDVKD. The CDR3 sequence is 14 residues long.

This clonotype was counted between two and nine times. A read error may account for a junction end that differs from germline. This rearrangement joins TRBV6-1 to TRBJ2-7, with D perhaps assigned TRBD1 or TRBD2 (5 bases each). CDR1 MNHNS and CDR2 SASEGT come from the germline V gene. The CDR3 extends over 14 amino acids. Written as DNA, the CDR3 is TGTGCCAGCAATGAAAGGGATTGGGGGACGAGGGTGTACTTC. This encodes CASNERDWGTRVYF.

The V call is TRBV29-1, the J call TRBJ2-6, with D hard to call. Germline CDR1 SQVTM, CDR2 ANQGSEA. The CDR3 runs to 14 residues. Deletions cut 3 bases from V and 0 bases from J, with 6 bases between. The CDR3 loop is CSVEAPSGANVLTF. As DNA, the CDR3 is TGCAGCGTTGAGGCACCCTCTGGGGCCAACGTCCTGACTTTC.

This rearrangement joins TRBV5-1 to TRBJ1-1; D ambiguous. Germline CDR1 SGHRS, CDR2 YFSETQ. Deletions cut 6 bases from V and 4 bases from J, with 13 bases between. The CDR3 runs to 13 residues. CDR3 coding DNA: TGCGCCAGCAACCCGGATCTGGGCACTGAAGCTTTCTTT. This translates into CASNPDLGTEAFF.

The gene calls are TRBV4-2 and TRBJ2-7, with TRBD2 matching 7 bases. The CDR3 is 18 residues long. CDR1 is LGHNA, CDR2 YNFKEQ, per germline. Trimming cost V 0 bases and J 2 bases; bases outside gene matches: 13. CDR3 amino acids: CASSQDPGRGSATYEQYF. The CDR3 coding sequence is TGTGCCAGCAGCCAAGATCCGGGTCGCGGGAGCGCCACCTACGAGCAGTACTTC.

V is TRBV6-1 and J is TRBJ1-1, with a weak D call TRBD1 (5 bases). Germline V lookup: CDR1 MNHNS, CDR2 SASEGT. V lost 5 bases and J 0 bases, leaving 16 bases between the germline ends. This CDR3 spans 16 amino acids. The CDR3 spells CASSSWGWGVNTEAFF. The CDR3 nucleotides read TGTGCCAGCAGTTCGTGGGGCTGGGGGGTGAACACTGAAGCTTTCTTT.